This T cell receptor (beta chain) was sequenced during a study of T cells in tumors after PD-1 blockade (dated by TCRdb to between 2019 and 2020). For the wider study: Prior checkpoint blockade, systemic immunosuppressant use, and recent radiotherapy or other anti-cancer therapy within 4 weeks were grounds for patient exclusion. Patients received pembrolizumab 200 mg every 3 weeks or cemiplimab 350 mg every 2 weeks. A subset of patients also received ongoing daily vismodegib 150 mg during anti-PD-1 treatment. An average of 113,528 TCR templates (range roughly 23,000-257,772) and 36,536 unique clonotypes was obtained for peripheral blood samples. Paired single-cell RNA and TCR sequencing was done in the study on site-matched tumors from patients with BCC or SCC, both before and after anti-PD-1 therapy. Bulk TCR sequencing was performed on around 10 peripheral blood samples from roughly five patients to compare blood and tumor clonotypes. RECIST version 1.1 was used to assess clinical response. The study at large found these results: Around 42% of TCR clonotypes from the tumor were detected in blood, and certain novel exhausted tumor clones were present in blood collected before treatment, which suggests recruitment from the periphery. The source of novel T cell clones was not identified and could include lymphoid organs or rare unexpanded clones within the tumor or its periphery.

To note about this clone: The clone's antigen remains unknown. No qualities accompany the bases; no much larger clone lies one base away.

What this sample's time point label stands for: before anti-PD-1 therapy. For bulk TCRbeta sequencing, genomic DNA was extracted from tumor biopsies or peripheral blood, and input amounts ranged from 616 ng to 6,004 ng. Every patient was a poor candidate for surgical resection and had histologically proven advanced or metastatic basal or squamous cell carcinoma. Of the roughly 10 patients in the basal cell carcinoma cohort, about eight underwent bulk tumor TCR sequencing. The V end gives up 2 bases and the J end 5 bases, leaving 5 bases in the junction not matched to a gene. Taken from cysteine to phenylalanine, the CDR3 has 15 residues. Only the CDR3 part of the read is kept: 45 bases, read in frame from the first base. The germline V gene specifies SGHVS as CDR1 and FQNEAQ as CDR2. The immunoSEQ platform was used for deep TCRbeta sequencing. Concerning the study's data processing: For further analysis, only productive rearrangements were exported from the immunoSEQ Analyzer. T cell phenotypes were assigned to bulk TCRbeta clonotypes by matching the clonotypes to single-cell RNA+TCR-seq clones that had the same TCRbeta sequence. Clone enrichment in tumor was calculated as tumor frequency divided by PBMC frequency from bulk TCR sequencing. GLIPH was used to group TCRs into specificity groups, clusters of distinct TCRs likely recognizing common antigens via shared CDR3 motifs. The table comes from immuneACCESS by way of TCRdb, which keeps in-frame sequences with V and J called. Part of the clones is missing from these tables; in studies checked, under half for an unresolved V gene and the rest for unknown reasons. V, J and clone size reflect that table, while D and trimming were determined from the DNA. Here the sample has roughly 49,000 clones; over 70% occur a single time. Approximately 4.1% of the sample is taken by the ten largest.

Source: PBMCs, taken before anti-PD-1 treatment. The sequence came from a human donor with basal cell carcinoma. The chain joins TRBV7-8 to TRBJ1-4, and TRBD1 matches 7 of the central bases. Here the CDR3 is given as CASSLTGQPNEKLFF. The base sequence is TGTGCCAGCAGCTTAACGGGACAGCCGAATGAAAAACTGTTTTTT.